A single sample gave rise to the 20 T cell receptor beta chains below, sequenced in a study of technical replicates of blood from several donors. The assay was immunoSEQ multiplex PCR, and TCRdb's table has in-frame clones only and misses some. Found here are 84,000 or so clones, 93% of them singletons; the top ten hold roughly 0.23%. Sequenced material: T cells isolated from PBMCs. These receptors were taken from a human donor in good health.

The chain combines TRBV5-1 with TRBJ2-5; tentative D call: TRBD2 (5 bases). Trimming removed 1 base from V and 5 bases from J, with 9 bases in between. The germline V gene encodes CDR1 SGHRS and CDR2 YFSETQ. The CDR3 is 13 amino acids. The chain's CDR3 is CASSLSERETQYF. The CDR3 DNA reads TGCGCCAGCAGCTTGTCCGAGCGGGAGACCCAGTACTTC.

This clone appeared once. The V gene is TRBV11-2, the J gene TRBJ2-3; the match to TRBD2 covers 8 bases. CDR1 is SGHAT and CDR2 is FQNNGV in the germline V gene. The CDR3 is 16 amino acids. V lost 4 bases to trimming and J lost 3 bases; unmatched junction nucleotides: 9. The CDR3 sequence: CASSYGLARETDTQYF. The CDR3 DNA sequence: TGTGCCAGCAGCTATGGACTAGCTAGGGAAACAGATACGCAGTATTTT. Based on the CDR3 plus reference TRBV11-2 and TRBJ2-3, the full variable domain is EAGVAQSPRYKIIEKRQSVAFWCNPISGHATLYWYQQILGQGPKLLIQFQNNGVVDDSQLPKDRFSAERLKGVDSTLKIQPAKLEDSAVYLCASSYGLARETDTQYFGPGTRLTVL.

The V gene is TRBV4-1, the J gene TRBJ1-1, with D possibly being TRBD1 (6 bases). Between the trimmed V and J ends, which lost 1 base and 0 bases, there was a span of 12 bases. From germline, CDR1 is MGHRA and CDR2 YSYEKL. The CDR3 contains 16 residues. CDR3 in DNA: TGCGCCAGCAGCCAAGGAAAACAGGGCATGAACACTGAAGCTTTCTTT. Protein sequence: CASSQGKQGMNTEAFF.

The CDR3 DNA reads as TGTGCCAGCAGCGGGGACAGGGGGTTTTACAATGAGCAGTTCTTC. Translation gives CASSGDRGFYNEQFF. The chain joins TRBV2 to TRBJ2-1, with 11 bases matching TRBD1. This CDR3 is built from 15 residues. Unmatched junction bases numbered 5, after V lost 6 bases and J lost 4 bases. Germline lookup yields CDR1 SNHLY and CDR2 FYNNEI.

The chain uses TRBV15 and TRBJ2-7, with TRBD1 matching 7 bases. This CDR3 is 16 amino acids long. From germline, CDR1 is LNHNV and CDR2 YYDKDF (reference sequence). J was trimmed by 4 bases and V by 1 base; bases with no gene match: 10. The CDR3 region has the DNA TGTGCCACCAGCAGAGTCGACAGGGCCGGTCGGTACGAGCAGTACTTC. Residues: CATSRVDRAGRYEQYF. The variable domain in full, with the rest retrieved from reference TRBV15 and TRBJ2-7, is DAMVIQNPRYQVTQFGKPVTLSCSQTLNHNVMYWYQQKSSQAPKLLFHYYDKDFNNEADTPDNFQSRRPNTSFCFLDIRSPGLGDTAMYLCATSRVDRAGRYEQYFGPGTRLTVT.

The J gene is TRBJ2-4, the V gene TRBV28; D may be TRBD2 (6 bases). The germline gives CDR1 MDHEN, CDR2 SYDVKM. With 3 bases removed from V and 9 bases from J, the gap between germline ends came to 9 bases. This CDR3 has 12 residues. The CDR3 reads CASSFRGGIQYF. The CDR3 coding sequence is TGTGCCAGCAGTTTTCGGGGAGGCATTCAGTACTTC.

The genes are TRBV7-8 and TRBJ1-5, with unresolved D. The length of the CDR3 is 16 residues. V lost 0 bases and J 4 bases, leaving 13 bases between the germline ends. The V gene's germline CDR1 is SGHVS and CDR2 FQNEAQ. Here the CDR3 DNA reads TGTGCCAGCAGCTTAGCGGCGGGGATTGCAAATCAGCCCCAGCATTTT. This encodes CASSLAAGIANQPQHF.

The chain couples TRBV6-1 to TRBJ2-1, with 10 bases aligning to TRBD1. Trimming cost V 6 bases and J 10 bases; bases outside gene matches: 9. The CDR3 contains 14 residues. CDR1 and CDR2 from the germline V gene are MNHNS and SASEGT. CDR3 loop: CASRGTGASREQFF. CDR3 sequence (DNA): TGTGCCAGCAGGGGGACAGGGGCTTCAAGGGAGCAGTTCTTC.

CDR3 residues: CASSQRSVRVHEQYF. For the CDR3, the DNA is TGTGCCAGCAGCCAAAGGTCAGTCAGGGTCCACGAGCAGTACTTC. J is TRBJ2-7 and V is TRBV7-9; weak D call: TRBD1 (5 bases). Looked up from germline, CDR1 is SEHNR and CDR2 is FQNEAQ (reference sequence). CDR3 size: 15 residues. V lost 5 bases to trimming and J lost 5 bases, with 19 bases between them.

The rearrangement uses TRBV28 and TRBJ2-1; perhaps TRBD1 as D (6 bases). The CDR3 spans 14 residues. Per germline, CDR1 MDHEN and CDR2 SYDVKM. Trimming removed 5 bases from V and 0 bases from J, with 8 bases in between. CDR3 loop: CASSTGSSYNEQFF. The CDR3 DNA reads TGTGCCAGCAGTACAGGGAGCTCCTACAATGAGCAGTTCTTC.

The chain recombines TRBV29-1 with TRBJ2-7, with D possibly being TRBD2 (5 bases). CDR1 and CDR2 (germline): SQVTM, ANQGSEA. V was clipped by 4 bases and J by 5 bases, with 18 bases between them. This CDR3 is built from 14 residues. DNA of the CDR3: TGCAGCGTTGTTCGTATGGGAGTGGACGACGAGCAGTACTTC. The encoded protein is CSVVRMGVDDEQYF.

In DNA form, the CDR3 reads TGTGCCAGCAGCCTCGGCCGGGGGTCCGGGATTTATAATTCACCCCTCCACTTT. This sequence encodes CASSLGRGSGIYNSPLHF. The chain carries TRBV4-2 and TRBJ1-6; a possible D gene is TRBD1 (5 bases). The germline V and J ends were trimmed by 4 bases and 4 bases, with 20 bases remaining between them. The CDR3 spans 18 residues. The V gene's germline CDR1 is LGHNA and CDR2 YNFKEQ.

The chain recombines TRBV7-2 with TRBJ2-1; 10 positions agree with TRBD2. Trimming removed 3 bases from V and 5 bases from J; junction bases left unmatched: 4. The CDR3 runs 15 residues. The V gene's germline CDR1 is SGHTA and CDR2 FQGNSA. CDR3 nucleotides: TGTGCCAGCAGCTTCCTAGCGGGGGTCGACAATGAGCAGTTCTTC. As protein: CASSFLAGVDNEQFF. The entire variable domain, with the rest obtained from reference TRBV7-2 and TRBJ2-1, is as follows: GAGVSQSPSNKVTEKGKDVELRCDPISGHTALYWYRQSLGQGLEFLIYFQGNSAPDKSGLPSDRFSAERTGGSVSTLTIQRTQQEDSAVYLCASSFLAGVDNEQFFGPGTRLTVL.

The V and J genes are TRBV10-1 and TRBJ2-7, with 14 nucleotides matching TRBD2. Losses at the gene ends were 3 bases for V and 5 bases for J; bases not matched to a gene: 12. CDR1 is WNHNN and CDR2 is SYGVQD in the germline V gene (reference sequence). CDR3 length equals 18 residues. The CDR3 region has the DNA TGCGCCAGCAGTGACCGGGGACTAGCGGGAGCGAGGAGGAACGAGCAGTACTTC. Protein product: CASSDRGLAGARRNEQYF.

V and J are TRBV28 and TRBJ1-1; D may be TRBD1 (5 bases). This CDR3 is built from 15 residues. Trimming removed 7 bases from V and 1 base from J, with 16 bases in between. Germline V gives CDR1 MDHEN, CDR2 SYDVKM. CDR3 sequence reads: CASTLWVRANTEAFF. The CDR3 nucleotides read TGTGCCAGCACCCTATGGGTCAGGGCGAACACTGAAGCTTTCTTT.

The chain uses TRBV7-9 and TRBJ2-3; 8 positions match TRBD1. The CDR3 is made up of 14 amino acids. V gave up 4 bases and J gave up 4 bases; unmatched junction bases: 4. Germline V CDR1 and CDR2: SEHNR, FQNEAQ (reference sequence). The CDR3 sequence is CASSSETGADTQYF. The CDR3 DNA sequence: TGTGCCAGCAGCTCGGAGACAGGGGCAGATACGCAGTATTTT.

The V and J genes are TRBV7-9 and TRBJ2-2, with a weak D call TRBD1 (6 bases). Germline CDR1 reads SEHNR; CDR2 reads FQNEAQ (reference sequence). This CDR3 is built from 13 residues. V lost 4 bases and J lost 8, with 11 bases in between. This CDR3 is CASSSSGVGELFF. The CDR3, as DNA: TGTGCCAGCAGCTCCTCAGGGGTTGGGGAGCTGTTTTTT.

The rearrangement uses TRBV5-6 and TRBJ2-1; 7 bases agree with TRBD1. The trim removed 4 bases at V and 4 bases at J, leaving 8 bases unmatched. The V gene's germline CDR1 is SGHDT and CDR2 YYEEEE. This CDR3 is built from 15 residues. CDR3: CASSGGQTVYNEQFF. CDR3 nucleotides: TGTGCCAGCAGCGGGGGACAGACCGTTTACAATGAGCAGTTCTTC.

This chain's CDR3 is CASSLSGGQYNEQFF. DNA for the CDR3: TGTGCCAGCAGCCTCTCAGGGGGTCAGTACAATGAGCAGTTCTTC. The genes are TRBV9 and TRBJ2-1, with 7 positions matching TRBD1. The CDR3 runs 15 residues. The V gene's germline CDR1 is SGDLS and CDR2 YYNGEE. Trimming cost V 4 bases and J 4 bases; bases outside gene matches: 8.

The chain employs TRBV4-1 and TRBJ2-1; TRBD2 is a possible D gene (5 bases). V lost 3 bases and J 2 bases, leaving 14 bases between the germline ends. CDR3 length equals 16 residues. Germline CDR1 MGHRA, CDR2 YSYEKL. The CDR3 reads CASSHPLVSAYNEQFF. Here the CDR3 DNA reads TGCGCCAGCAGCCACCCTCTGGTTAGCGCCTACAATGAGCAGTTCTTC.